These 7 T cell receptor beta chains share one sample of origin, sequenced in a study of shared clonotypes between healthy human individuals. Assay used: immunoSEQ multiplex PCR; TCRdb lists only in-frame clones, some missing. The profile shows approximately 1.9 million clones, 90% to 95% of them singletons. Positive CCR7 selection of CD45RO-negative cells yielded the naive CD8 cells, and terminally differentiated effector memory CD45RA+ cells were excluded. The sequenced material came from naive CD8+ T cells from PBMCs. The receptors here all came from a man aged 18 to 30 in good health. Some clones in this sample may be carry-over from other donors' samples.

The chain recombines TRBV11-2 with TRBJ2-7; TRBD1 matches at 9 bases. The CDR3 is 17 residues long. CDR1 SGHAT and CDR2 FQNNGV come from the germline V gene. The V gene end was trimmed by 5 bases and the J gene end by 1 base; junction bases not matched to a gene: 12. CDR3 nucleotide sequence: TGTGCCAGCAGCCCTCCCGGTGGGACAGGGACATCCTACGAGCAGTACTTC. Protein: CASSPPGGTGTSYEQYF.

The chain is built from TRBV27 and TRBJ2-1; TRBD1 is a possible D gene (5 bases). Per the germline V gene, CDR1 is MNHEY and CDR2 is SMNVEV (reference sequence). This CDR3 is 14 amino acids long. V shed 7 bases and J shed 0 bases, with 10 bases lying between them. The CDR3 loop reads CASNWQGSYNEQFF. CDR3 nucleotide sequence: TGTGCCAGCAATTGGCAGGGCTCCTACAATGAGCAGTTCTTC.

The V and J genes are TRBV6-6 and TRBJ1-5; no reliable D call. Trimming removed 8 bases from V and 3 bases from J, with 11 bases in between. CDR1 and CDR2 from the germline V gene are MNHNY and SVGAGI (reference sequence). The CDR3 length is 13 residues. The CDR3 protein is CASSWAANQPQHF. For the CDR3, the DNA is TGTGCCAGCTCTTGGGCAGCCAATCAGCCCCAGCATTTT.

Only a few counts were recorded for this clone. The V gene is TRBV7-2, the J gene TRBJ1-5; D is undetermined. The V end lost 0 bases, the J end lost 5 bases, and 5 bases lay between the germline ends. Germline V gene lookup returns CDR1 SGHTA and CDR2 FQGNSA. The CDR3 is made up of 13 amino acids. CDR3 in DNA: TGTGCCAGCAGCTTAGCAAAGTATCAGCCCCAGCATTTT. This translates into CASSLAKYQPQHF.

There are a few counts of this clone. The chain has TRBV5-5 and TRBJ1-2; perhaps TRBD1 as D (5 bases). The V gene lost 0 bases and the J gene lost 6 bases, with 21 bases spanning the gap. Germline V gene data show CDR1 as SGHKS and CDR2 as YYEKEE (reference sequence). The CDR3 spans 17 residues. This chain's CDR3 is CASSLEQRGAFFDGYTF. CDR3 nucleotide sequence: TGTGCCAGCAGCTTGGAACAGCGGGGCGCCTTTTTCGATGGCTACACCTTC.

The chain recombines TRBV15 with TRBJ1-2; TRBD1 might be the D (5 bases). Trimming took off 3 bases at V and 4 bases at J, with 9 bases between the two ends. The germline gives CDR1 LNHNV, CDR2 YYDKDF (reference sequence). CDR3 size: 13 residues. CDR3 sequence reads: CATSSGALYGYTF. CDR3 DNA sequence: TGTGCCACCAGCAGTGGGGCCCTCTATGGCTACACCTTC.

The chain couples TRBV9 to TRBJ2-2; D is perhaps TRBD2 (6 bases). Germline lookup yields CDR1 SGDLS and CDR2 YYNGEE. Trimming removed 4 bases from V and 0 bases from J, with 13 bases in between. This CDR3 spans 16 amino acids. This chain's CDR3 is CASSSFAGPNTGELFF. CDR3 nucleotides: TGTGCCAGCAGCTCTTTTGCGGGGCCGAACACCGGGGAGCTGTTTTTT.